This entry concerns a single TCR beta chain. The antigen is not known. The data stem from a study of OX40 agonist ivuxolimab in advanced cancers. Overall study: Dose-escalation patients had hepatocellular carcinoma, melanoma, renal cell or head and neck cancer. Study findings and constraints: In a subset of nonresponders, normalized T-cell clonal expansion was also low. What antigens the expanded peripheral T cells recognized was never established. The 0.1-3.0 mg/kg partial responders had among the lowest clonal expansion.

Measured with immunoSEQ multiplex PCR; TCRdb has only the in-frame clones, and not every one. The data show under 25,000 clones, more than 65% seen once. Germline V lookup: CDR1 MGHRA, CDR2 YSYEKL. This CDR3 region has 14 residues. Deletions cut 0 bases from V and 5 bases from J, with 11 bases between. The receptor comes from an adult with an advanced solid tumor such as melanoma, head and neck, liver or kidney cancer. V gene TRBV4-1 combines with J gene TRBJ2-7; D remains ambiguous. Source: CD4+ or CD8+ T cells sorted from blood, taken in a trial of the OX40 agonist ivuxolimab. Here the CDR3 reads CASSQEGSLHEQYF. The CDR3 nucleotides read TGCGCCAGCAGCCAAGAGGGTAGCTTGCACGAGCAGTACTTC.